Shown below are 28 T cell receptor beta chains from a single sample sequenced in a study of blood T cell repertoires in COVID-19. TCRdb's copy holds only in-frame clones and misses some; the assay was immunoSEQ multiplex PCR. This sample has 150,000 to 200,000 clones, with roughly 85% found just once. The sequencing sample was made of peripheral blood. The receptor source for this set is a woman under 40 with acute or convalescent COVID-19.

The chain recombines TRBV28 with TRBJ2-2, with 9 positions matching TRBD1. Looked up from germline, CDR1 is MDHEN and CDR2 is SYDVKM. The CDR3 is 16 residues long. Trimming at V came to 5 bases and at J to 6 bases, leaving 10 bases not matched to a gene. CDR3 bases: TGTGCCAGCAGTCTTCCGGGACAGGGATTCTCCGGGGAGCTGTTTTTT. Its protein product is CASSLPGQGFSGELFF.

This clone has ten or more counts. The chain is built from TRBV6-2 or TRBV6-3 and TRBJ1-5, with a possible D match to TRBD1 (5 bases). The germline gives CDR1 MNHEY, CDR2 SVGEGT. This CDR3 has 13 residues. V lost 5 bases, J lost 7 bases, and 12 bases lay in between. The CDR3 is CASSRDQGQPQHF. CDR3 in DNA: TGTGCCAGCAGTCGTGATCAGGGCCAGCCCCAGCATTTT.

In this sample, this clone turned up a few times. The chain has TRBV2 and TRBJ2-7; 11 positions agree with TRBD2. Germline loops: CDR1 SNHLY, CDR2 FYNNEI. V shed 7 bases and J 0 bases; nucleotides not matched to a gene: 11. The CDR3 is 17 amino acids. Here the CDR3 reads CASTIGLAGVVSYEQYF. CDR3 nucleotide sequence: TGTGCCAGCACCATAGGACTAGCGGGTGTCGTCTCCTACGAGCAGTACTTC.

The rearrangement uses TRBV5-1 and TRBJ1-2, with D unclear. The germline V and J ends were trimmed by 2 bases and 2 bases, with 7 bases remaining between them. The CDR3 length is 13 residues. CDR1 is SGHRS, CDR2 YFSETQ, per germline. In DNA form, the CDR3 reads TGCGCCAGCAGCTTAACGCGGAACTATGGCTACACCTTC. Its protein is CASSLTRNYGYTF.

This clone has a handful of counts. The chain links TRBV29-1 to TRBJ1-2; D call uncertain. CDR3 length equals 14 residues. Germline CDR1 and CDR2: SQVTM and ANQGSEA. Trimming shortened V by 3 bases and J by 2 bases, and 13 bases separated the two germline ends. CDR3 sequence: CSVEWRRANYGYTF. The CDR3 coding sequence is TGCAGCGTTGAGTGGCGGCGAGCGAACTATGGCTACACCTTC.

This rearrangement joins TRBV27 to TRBJ2-7; unclear D gene. There are 14 residues in the CDR3. CDR1 is MNHEY and CDR2 is SMNVEV in the germline V gene (reference sequence). V gave up 4 bases and J gave up 2 bases, with 12 bases separating them. CDR3 bases: TGTGCCAGCAGTTCCTCCCTGGGCCCCTACGAGCAGTACTTC. Encoded protein: CASSSSLGPYEQYF.

The CDR3 nucleotides are TGTGCCAGCAGCGGGAGGACAGGGTTGCGAGGGAATGGCTACACCTTC. This translates into CASSGRTGLRGNGYTF. The V gene is TRBV7-8, the J gene TRBJ1-2; 8 positions match TRBD1. Germline CDR1 SGHVS, CDR2 FQNEAQ. This CDR3 contains 16 residues. V was pared by 5 bases and J by 6 bases, with 14 bases of the junction left unmatched.

The rearrangement links TRBV19 to TRBJ2-2; D remains unclear. The CDR3 loop spans 12 amino acids. Germline V gives CDR1 LNHDA, CDR2 SQIVND (reference sequence). Trimming pared 6 bases from V and 9 bases from J, leaving 11 bases between. Written as DNA, the CDR3 is TGTGCCAGTAGCTCCCAGTCCTGGGAGCTGTTTTTT. Translation: CASSSQSWELFF.

This chain connects TRBV6-6 to TRBJ1-5; D is ambiguous. Germline lookup yields CDR1 MNHNY and CDR2 SVGAGI (reference sequence). The V end was cut by 7 bases, the J end by 1 base, with 17 bases between. The CDR3 has 16 amino acids. CDR3 protein: CASTKGGLGSNQPQHF. The CDR3 DNA reads TGTGCCAGCACCAAAGGTGGCTTGGGCAGCAATCAGCCCCAGCATTTT.

The chain links TRBV7-9 to TRBJ1-2; D possibly corresponds to TRBD1 (5 bases). Trimming took off 5 bases at V and 0 bases at J, with 7 bases between the two ends. This CDR3 contains 13 residues. Looked up from germline, CDR1 is SEHNR and CDR2 is FQNEAQ (reference sequence). The CDR3 reads CASSQGSNYGYTF. The CDR3 bases are TGTGCCAGCAGCCAGGGATCTAACTATGGCTACACCTTC.

This clone was detected only a few times. The rearrangement joins TRBV27 to TRBJ1-1; unclear D gene. In germline, CDR1 is MNHEY, CDR2 SMNVEV (reference sequence). Between the trimmed V and J ends, which lost 0 bases and 5 bases, there was a span of 7 bases. This CDR3 comprises 13 residues. As DNA, the CDR3 is TGTGCCAGCAGTTTATCCCCCGTGACTGAAGCTTTCTTT. Translated: CASSLSPVTEAFF.

The chain has TRBV6-5 and TRBJ2-2; a possible D gene is TRBD1 (6 bases). CDR3 size: 14 residues. The germline V gene has CDR1 MNHEY and CDR2 SVGAGI. The V end was cut by 6 bases, the J end by 4 bases, with 12 bases between. The CDR3 DNA follows: TGTGCCAGCAGGGCTACAGGGAGCACCGGGGAGCTGTTTTTT. Amino acid sequence: CASRATGSTGELFF.

V usage is TRBV18 and J usage is TRBJ1-2, with a tentative D call TRBD1 (5 bases). Trimming shortened V by 3 bases and J by 0 bases, and 20 bases separated the two germline ends. The CDR3 is made up of 18 amino acids. Looked up from germline, CDR1 is KGHSH and CDR2 is LQKENI. The CDR3 spells CASSPEGPTGAANYGYTF. CDR3 bases: TGTGCCAGCTCACCGGAGGGACCCACCGGGGCCGCTAACTATGGCTACACCTTC. Drawing the rest from reference TRBV18 and TRBJ1-2, the complete variable domain is NAGVMQNPRHLVRRRGQEARLRCSPMKGHSHVYWYRQLPEEGLKFMVYLQKENIIDESGMPKERFSAEFPKEGPSILRIQQVVRGDSAAYFCASSPEGPTGAANYGYTFGSGTRLTVV.

The chain joins TRBV7-9 to TRBJ2-5, with D hard to call. Germline CDR1 and CDR2: SEHNR and FQNEAQ (reference sequence). The CDR3 runs 14 residues. Trimming took off 0 bases at V and 2 bases at J, with 7 bases between the two ends. The CDR3: CASSLALGQETQYF. Here the CDR3 DNA reads TGTGCCAGCAGCTTAGCGCTCGGTCAAGAGACCCAGTACTTC.

The chain couples TRBV5-6 to TRBJ1-5; D remains ambiguous. Trimming removed 0 bases from V and 6 bases from J, with 10 bases in between. Germline CDR1 SGHDT, CDR2 YYEEEE. The CDR3 sequence is 14 residues long. For the CDR3, the DNA is TGTGCCAGCAGCTTGGCCATAGGGAGTCAGCCCCAGCATTTT. Amino acid sequence: CASSLAIGSQPQHF.

V usage is TRBV5-4 and J usage is TRBJ2-5; D is ambiguous. Trimming cost V 1 base and J 4 bases, with 11 bases left between them. In germline, CDR1 is SGHNT, CDR2 YYREEE (reference sequence). The CDR3 is made up of 14 amino acids. CDR3 protein: CASSLLADGETQYF. The DNA for the CDR3 is TGTGCCAGCAGCTTGTTGGCAGATGGAGAGACCCAGTACTTC. The entire variable domain, with the rest obtained from reference TRBV5-4 and TRBJ2-5, is as follows: ETGVTQSPTHLIKTRGQQVTLRCSSQSGHNTVSWYQQALGQGPQFIFQYYREEENGRGNFPPRFSGLQFPNYSSELNVNALELDDSALYLCASSLLADGETQYFGPGTRLLVL.

The chain links TRBV14 to TRBJ2-7; TRBD2 is a possible D gene (5 bases). The CDR3 sequence is 12 residues long. V lost 1 base and J 6 bases, leaving 7 bases between the germline ends. Germline CDR1 is SGHDN and CDR2 is FVKESK. The CDR3 coding sequence is TGTGCCAGCAGCCAAGTCGGGATCGAGCAGTACTTC. It encodes CASSQVGIEQYF.

Only a few counts were recorded for this clone. This chain joins TRBV3-1 (or the pseudogene TRBV3-2) and TRBJ1-6; D not certain. Germline V gene lookup returns CDR1 LGHDT and CDR2 YNNKEL (reference sequence). Trimming took 0 bases from V and 14 from J, leaving 20 bases between them. The CDR3 has 16 amino acids. CDR3 nucleotides: TGTGCCAGCAGCCAAGACCCAGGCAGGCCCCGTTCGTCCCTCCACTTT. Translation: CASSQDPGRPRSSLHF.

The rearrangement joins TRBV28 to TRBJ1-5; no definite D call. This CDR3 is built from 13 residues. V lost 8 bases to trimming and J lost 6 bases, with 14 bases between them. Germline V gene data show CDR1 as MDHEN and CDR2 as SYDVKM. CDR3 region: CASGEASLQPQHF. CDR3 bases: TGTGCCAGCGGGGAGGCGTCCCTTCAGCCCCAGCATTTT.

This chain joins TRBV29-1 and TRBJ1-1; D unclear. The V and J ends lost 6 bases and 8 bases respectively, with 13 bases between them. The CDR3 consists of 11 residues. Germline V gene data show CDR1 as SQVTM and CDR2 as ANQGSEA. CDR3: CSVVQAREAFF. The CDR3 DNA reads TGCAGCGTCGTCCAGGCCAGGGAAGCTTTCTTT.

The gene calls are TRBV24-1 and TRBJ2-7; 7 nucleotides align to TRBD2. The CDR3 is 15 amino acids. V lost 3 bases to trimming and J lost 7 bases; unmatched junction nucleotides: 11. Germline CDR1 and CDR2: KGHDR and SFDVKD. The CDR3 DNA reads as TGTGCCACCAGTGATGCCGGCGGGAGCACGAGTGAGCAGTACTTC. It codes for CATSDAGGSTSEQYF.

The V gene is TRBV5-1, the J gene TRBJ1-3; no definite D call. CDR1 and CDR2 from the germline V gene are SGHRS and YFSETQ. With 3 bases removed from V and 0 bases from J, the gap between germline ends came to 10 bases. CDR3 length: 15 amino acids. The CDR3 sequence is CASSSQTHSGNTIYF. The CDR3 DNA is TGCGCCAGCAGCTCCCAGACACACTCTGGAAACACCATATATTTT.

This clone was detected once. The chain links TRBV28 to TRBJ2-1, with a possible D match to TRBD1 (5 bases). Trimming cost V 5 bases and J 1 base, with 21 bases left between them. The CDR3 loop spans 18 amino acids. Germline V gene data show CDR1 as MDHEN and CDR2 as SYDVKM. CDR3 nucleotides: TGTGCCAGCAGTCAAAACCCCCGACAGTCCAGGTCCTACAATGAGCAGTTCTTC. Translation gives CASSQNPRQSRSYNEQFF.

The chain has TRBV6-2 or TRBV6-3 and TRBJ2-7; tentatively, D is TRBD2 (6 bases). The CDR3 is made up of 16 amino acids. Trimming removed 2 bases from V and 1 base from J, with 15 bases in between. CDR1 MNHEY and CDR2 SVGEGT come from the germline V gene. In DNA form, the CDR3 reads TGTGCCAGCAGTTACCTTCTTAGGGGAGGTTCCTACGAGCAGTACTTC. Amino acids: CASSYLLRGGSYEQYF.

The chain recombines TRBV12-3 or TRBV12-4 with TRBJ1-6, with a tentative D call TRBD1 (5 bases). V was trimmed by 4 bases and J by 10 bases, leaving 11 bases between them. The CDR3 runs 13 residues. The CDR3 DNA follows: TGTGCCAGCAGTTCCCAACAGGTATCACCCCTCCACTTT. This translates into CASSSQQVSPLHF.

V gene TRBV30 combines with J gene TRBJ1-6, with 7 positions matching TRBD1. The V gene's germline CDR1 is GTSNPN and CDR2 SVGIG (reference sequence). The CDR3 length is 15 residues. Losses at the gene ends were 1 base for V and 7 bases for J; bases not matched to a gene: 7. The CDR3 is CAWSGTGAGNSPLHF. The CDR3, as DNA: TGTGCCTGGAGTGGTACAGGGGCCGGGAATTCACCCCTCCACTTT.

The gene calls are TRBV27 and TRBJ2-3; the D gene is possibly TRBD2 (6 bases). Trimming stripped 10 bases from V and 0 bases from J, with 17 bases between. There are 15 residues in the CDR3. Germline V CDR1 and CDR2: MNHEY, SMNVEV (reference sequence). The CDR3 DNA follows: TGTGCCACCTCAAGAACGGACTATAGCACAGATACGCAGTATTTT. Protein sequence: CATSRTDYSTDTQYF.

This clone was counted once. The genes are TRBV28 and TRBJ2-7; D uncertain. This CDR3 contains 12 residues. Between the trimmed V and J ends, which lost 2 bases and 5 bases, there was a span of 7 bases. The V gene's germline CDR1 is MDHEN and CDR2 SYDVKM. As DNA, the CDR3 is TGTGCCAGCAGTTTAGTAGTTAACGAGCAGTACTTC. Translating it yields CASSLVVNEQYF.